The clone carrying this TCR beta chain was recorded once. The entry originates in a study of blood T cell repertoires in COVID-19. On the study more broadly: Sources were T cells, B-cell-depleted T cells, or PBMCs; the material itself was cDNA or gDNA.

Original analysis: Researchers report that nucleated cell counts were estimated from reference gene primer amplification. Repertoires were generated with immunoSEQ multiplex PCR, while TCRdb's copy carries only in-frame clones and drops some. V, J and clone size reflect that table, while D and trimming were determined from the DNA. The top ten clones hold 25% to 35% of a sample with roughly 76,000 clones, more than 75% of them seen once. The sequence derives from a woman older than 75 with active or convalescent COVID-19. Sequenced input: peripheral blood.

DNA of the CDR3: TGCGCCAGCAGCCAAGCCGGGATCATTAATGAAAAACTGTTTTTT. It encodes CASSQAGIINEKLFF. The chain uses TRBV4-3 and TRBJ1-4, with unresolved D. This CDR3 has 15 residues. The V gene lost 1 base and the J gene lost 4 bases, with 10 bases spanning the gap. Germline V gene data show CDR1 as LGHNA and CDR2 as YSLEER.